This T cell receptor beta chain appears in the sequencing data of a study of regulatory T cells in long-lasting Graves disease. As for the study in general: For a period under 3 months, newly diagnosed Graves' patients had taken antithyroid drugs. General observations from the study: With persistent disease, TRBV28, TRBJ1-2 and TRBJ2-5 were the favored segments.

Relying on iRepertoire HTBI primers and Arm-PCR of CDR3 regions, the team built TCR beta libraries. As processed by the authors: Roughly 65 TRBV and about 15 TRBJ segments were identified across samples. TCRdb recomputed calls from the multiplex PCR reads with MiXCR, one row per CDR3 protein. The V and J calls, along with clone size, are taken from TCRdb and not from the paper's own processing. The sample gives about 470,000 distinct CDR3 sequences, about a sixth of which show up once; more than 9% is in the top ten. Ten or more counts support this clonotype. The antigen remains undetermined. Time point meaning: newly diagnosed GD, antithyroid drugs for less than 3 months. PBMC RNA served as the TCR library source. EDTA tubes received approximately 9 milliliters of collected peripheral blood. The CDR3 extends over 15 amino acids. Unmatched junction bases numbered 11, after V lost 3 bases and J lost 4 bases. CDR1 DFQATT and CDR2 SNEGSKA come from the germline V gene (reference sequence).

These records were also assigned to another study, of T cells in Graves' hyperthyroidism and ophthalmopathy.

This clonotype originated in a man in his forties with Graves disease. The sample consisted of peripheral blood mononuclear cells (PBMCs), taken at new diagnosis, from a patient treated with antithyroid drugs. The gene calls are TRBV20-1 and TRBJ2-7; 8 bases are shared with TRBD2. CDR3 sequence: CSASLPGRAGYEQYF. The CDR3 bases are TGCAGTGCTAGCTTGCCCGGGAGGGCCGGATACGAGCAGTACTTC.